This record concerns one TCR beta chain sequence. TCRdb re-analysed the PCR reads in MiXCR, keeping a single row per CDR3 protein. The table records around 18,000 distinct CDR3 sequences, less than 50% of them present only once. This sample stems from a study of tumor-infiltrating lymphocytes in oesophageal squamous cell carcinoma. The CDR3 is 14 residues long. From germline, CDR1 is SGHTA and CDR2 FQGTGA. This rearrangement joins TRBV7-3 to TRBJ2-5, with D hard to call. The closer fit of TRBJ2-1 to the DNA end suggests the J call may be wrong. This clonotype was sampled from a male donor with esophageal squamous cell carcinoma. Sequenced material: esophageal tumor tissue. The CDR3 loop reads CASSLDASYNEQFF. CDR3 in DNA: TGTGCCAGCAGCTTAGACGCGAGTTACAATGAGCAGTTCTTC.